These 9 T cell receptor beta chains share one sample of origin, sequenced in a study of shared clonotypes between healthy human individuals. The repertoire was sequenced with immunoSEQ multiplex PCR; TCRdb's copy has only in-frame clones and lacks some. The sample yields around 2,000,000 clones, roughly 96% seen once. Sequencing used naive CD4+ T cells sorted from blood. The subset: CD45RA+ positively selected. Every receptor here comes from a man in his late teens or twenties in good health.

The chain combines TRBV10-3 with TRBJ1-1; tentative D call: TRBD1 (5 bases). The V gene's germline CDR1 is ENHRY and CDR2 SYGVKD. V lost 2 bases, J lost 3 bases, and 13 bases lay in between. The CDR3 extends over 15 amino acids. CDR3 residues: CAISEAGNTDTEAFF. Here the CDR3 DNA reads TGTGCCATCAGTGAGGCAGGGAATACGGACACTGAAGCTTTCTTT.

A single count supports this clone. The sample has other DNA sequences that encode this CDR3 too. The rearrangement links TRBV5-1 to TRBJ1-6; the D gene is possibly TRBD1 (6 bases). V was clipped by 0 bases and J by 10 bases, with 11 bases between them. CDR1 is SGHRS, CDR2 YFSETQ, per germline. The CDR3 has 14 residues. Here the CDR3 reads CASSLDREASPLHF. The CDR3 DNA follows: TGCGCCAGCAGCTTGGACAGGGAAGCCTCACCCCTCCACTTT.

The chain employs TRBV12-5 and TRBJ2-1, with 7 bases matching TRBD1. The junction had 8 bases not matched to a gene; V was cut back by 5 bases and J by 1 base. This CDR3 is built from 16 residues. Germline V gives CDR1 LGHNT, CDR2 FRNRAP. The chain's CDR3 is CASGPPRDRSYNEQFF. The DNA of the CDR3 is TGTGCTAGTGGTCCACCCCGGGACAGATCCTACAATGAGCAGTTCTTC. The full variable domain, rest sourced from reference TRBV12-5 and TRBJ2-1, is DARVTQTPRHKVTEMGQEVTMRCQPILGHNTVFWYRQTMMQGLELLAYFRNRAPLDDSGMPKDRFSAEMPDATLATLKIQPSEPRDSAVYFCASGPPRDRSYNEQFFGPGTRLTVL.

This clone was seen a single time. The rearrangement links TRBV28 to TRBJ2-7; perhaps TRBD1 as D (7 bases). V was pared by 8 bases and J by 3 bases, with 11 bases between. This CDR3 is 12 amino acids long. Germline values: CDR1 MDHEN, CDR2 SYDVKM. The CDR3 DNA is TGTGCCAGCGCCCAGGGGGGCTACGAGCAGTACTTC. Translation: CASAQGGYEQYF.

In DNA form, the CDR3 reads TGTGCCTGGAGTGTACTTGCACAAGAGACCCAGTACTTC. Its translation is CAWSVLAQETQYF. The chain combines TRBV30 with TRBJ2-5; no clear D. Trimming took 0 bases from V and 2 from J, leaving 7 bases between them. Germline assignment: CDR1 GTSNPN and CDR2 SVGIG (reference sequence). This CDR3 spans 13 amino acids.

V usage is TRBV14 and J usage is TRBJ2-1; TRBD1 is a possible D gene (5 bases). The CDR3 sequence is 17 residues long. The germline gives CDR1 SGHDN, CDR2 FVKESK. V lost 2 bases to trimming and J lost 6 bases, with 20 bases between them. In DNA form, the CDR3 reads TGTGCCAGCAGCCAAAGACGGATTGCAGGGTACTTCAATGAGCAGTTCTTC. Amino acids: CASSQRRIAGYFNEQFF. Full variable domain (missing parts from reference TRBV14 and TRBJ2-1): EAGVTQFPSHSVIEKGQTVTLRCDPISGHDNLYWYRRVMGKEIKFLLHFVKESKQDESGMPNNRFLAERTGGTYSTLKVQPAELEDSGVYFCASSQRRIAGYFNEQFFGPGTRLTVL.

This rearrangement joins TRBV18 to TRBJ2-7; 10 bases agree with TRBD1. This CDR3 comprises 17 residues. Germline CDR1 KGHSH, CDR2 LQKENI. The ends lost 3 bases at V and 0 bases at J; junction bases unmatched: 8. This CDR3 is CASSPMMTGGASYEQYF. The CDR3 coding sequence is TGTGCCAGCTCACCGATGATGACAGGGGGCGCCTCCTACGAGCAGTACTTC.

The chain has TRBV25-1 and TRBJ1-5; D uncertain. CDR3 length equals 15 residues. V lost 3 bases and J lost 6, with 15 bases in between. The germline CDR1 and CDR2 sequences are MGHDK and SYGVNS. CDR3 protein: CASSDQGGQGQPQHF. The CDR3 DNA reads as TGTGCCAGCAGTGACCAAGGAGGGCAAGGTCAGCCCCAGCATTTT.

The V gene is TRBV5-6, the J gene TRBJ2-7; 7 bases align to TRBD1. The V gene end was trimmed by 4 bases and the J gene end by 4 bases; junction bases not matched to a gene: 14. This CDR3 has 16 amino acids. Germline V CDR1 and CDR2: SGHDT, YYEEEE. Here the CDR3 reads CASSRTPGQNLYEQYF. The CDR3 nucleotides read TGTGCCAGCAGCAGGACCCCGGGACAGAATTTGTACGAGCAGTACTTC.